This is a list of T cell receptor beta chains from one sample in a study of cytomegalovirus exposure and HLA in healthy donors. The table came from immunoSEQ multiplex PCR; TCRdb's copy has only in-frame clones and leaves some out. Among over 150,000 clones listed, approximately 80% were seen once. Sequencing was performed on PBMCs. The receptor source for this set is a woman between 40 and 55 years old in good health and CMV-seropositive. Each CDR3 is given without its conserved first and last residue. Fields, in order: V gene, J gene, CDR3 protein.

V: TRBV6-1
J: TRBJ2-5
CDR3: ASKAQRGPETQY

V: TRBV29-1
J: TRBJ1-1
CDR3: SARTGGVNTEAF

V: TRBV7-9
J: TRBJ1-1
CDR3: ASSLEANTEAF

V: TRBV4-2
J: TRBJ1-5
CDR3: ASSQGARDQPQH

V: TRBV7-8
J: TRBJ1-2
CDR3: ASSLLREGYT

V: TRBV7-9
J: TRBJ2-2
CDR3: ASVSTGELF

V: TRBV7-9
J: TRBJ2-7
CDR3: ASSSSGTGDHEQY

V: TRBV7-2
J: TRBJ1-2
CDR3: ASSPRQGAYGYT

V: TRBV5-1
J: TRBJ2-5
CDR3: ASSLVLAGGQETQY

V: TRBV4-2
J: TRBJ2-5
CDR3: ASSLSGTSGGGPQETQY